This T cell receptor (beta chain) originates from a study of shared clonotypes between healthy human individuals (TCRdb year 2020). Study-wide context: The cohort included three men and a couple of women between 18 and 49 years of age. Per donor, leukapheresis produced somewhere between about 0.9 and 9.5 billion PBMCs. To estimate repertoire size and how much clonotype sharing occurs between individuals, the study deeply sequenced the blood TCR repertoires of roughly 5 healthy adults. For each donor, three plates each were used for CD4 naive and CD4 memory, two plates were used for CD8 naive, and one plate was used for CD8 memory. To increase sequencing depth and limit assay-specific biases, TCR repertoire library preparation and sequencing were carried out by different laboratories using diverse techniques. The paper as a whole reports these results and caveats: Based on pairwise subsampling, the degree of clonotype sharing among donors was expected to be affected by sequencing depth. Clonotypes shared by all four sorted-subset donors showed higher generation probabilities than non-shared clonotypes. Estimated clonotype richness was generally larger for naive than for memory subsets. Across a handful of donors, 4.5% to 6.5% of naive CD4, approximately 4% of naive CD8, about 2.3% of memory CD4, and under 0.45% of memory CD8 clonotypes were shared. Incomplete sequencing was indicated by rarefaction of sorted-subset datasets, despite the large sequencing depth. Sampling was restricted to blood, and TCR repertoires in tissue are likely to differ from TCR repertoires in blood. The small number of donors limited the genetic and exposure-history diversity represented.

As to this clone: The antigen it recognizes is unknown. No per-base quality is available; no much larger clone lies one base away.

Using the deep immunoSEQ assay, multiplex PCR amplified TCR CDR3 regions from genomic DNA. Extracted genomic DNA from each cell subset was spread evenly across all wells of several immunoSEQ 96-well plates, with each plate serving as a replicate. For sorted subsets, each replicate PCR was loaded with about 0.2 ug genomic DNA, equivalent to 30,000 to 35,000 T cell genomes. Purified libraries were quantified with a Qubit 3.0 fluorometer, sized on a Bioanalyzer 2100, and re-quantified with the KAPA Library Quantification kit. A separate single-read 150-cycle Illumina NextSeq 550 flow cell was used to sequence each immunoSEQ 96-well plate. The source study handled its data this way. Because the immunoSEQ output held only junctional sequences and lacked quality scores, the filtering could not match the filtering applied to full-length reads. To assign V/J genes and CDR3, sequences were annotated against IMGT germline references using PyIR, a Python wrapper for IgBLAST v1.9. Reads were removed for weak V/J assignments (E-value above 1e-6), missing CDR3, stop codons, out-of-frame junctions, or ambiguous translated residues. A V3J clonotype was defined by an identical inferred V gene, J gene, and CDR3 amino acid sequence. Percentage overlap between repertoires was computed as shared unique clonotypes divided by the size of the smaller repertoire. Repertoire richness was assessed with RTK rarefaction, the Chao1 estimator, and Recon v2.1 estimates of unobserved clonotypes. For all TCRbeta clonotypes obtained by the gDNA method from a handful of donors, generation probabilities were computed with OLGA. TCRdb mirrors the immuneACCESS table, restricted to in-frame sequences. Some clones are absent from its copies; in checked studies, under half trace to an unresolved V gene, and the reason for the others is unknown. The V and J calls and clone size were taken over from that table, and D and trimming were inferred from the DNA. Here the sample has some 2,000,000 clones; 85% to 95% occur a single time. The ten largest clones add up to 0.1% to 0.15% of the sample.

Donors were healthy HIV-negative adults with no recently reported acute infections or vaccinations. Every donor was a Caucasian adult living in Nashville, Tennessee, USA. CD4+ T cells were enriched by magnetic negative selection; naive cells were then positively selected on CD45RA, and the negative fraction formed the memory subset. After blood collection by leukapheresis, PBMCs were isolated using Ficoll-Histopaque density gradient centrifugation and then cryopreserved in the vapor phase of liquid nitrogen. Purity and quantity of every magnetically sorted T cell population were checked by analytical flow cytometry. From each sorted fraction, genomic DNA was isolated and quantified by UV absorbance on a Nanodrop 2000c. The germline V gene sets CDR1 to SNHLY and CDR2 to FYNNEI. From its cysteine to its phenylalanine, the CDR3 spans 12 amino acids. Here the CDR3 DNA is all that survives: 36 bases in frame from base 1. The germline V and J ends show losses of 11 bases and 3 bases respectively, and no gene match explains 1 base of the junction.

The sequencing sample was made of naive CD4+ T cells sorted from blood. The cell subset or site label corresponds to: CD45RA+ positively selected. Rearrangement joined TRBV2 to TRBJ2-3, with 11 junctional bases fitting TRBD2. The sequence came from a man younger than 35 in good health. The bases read TGTGCCCGGACTAGCGGGACAGATACGCAGTATTTT. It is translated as CARTSGTDTQYF.